This TCR beta chain was found in a study of breast tumors, draining lymph nodes, adjacent tissues (dated by TCRdb to about 2016). For context, the study as a whole: The study compared TCR beta repertoires across tumor, adjacent nontumor tissue and axillary lymph nodes from breast cancer patients. The study aimed to assess the relationships and possible T-cell exchange between tumor, surrounding tissue and draining lymph node repertoires in human breast cancer.

Results the study describes overall, beyond this receptor: The conclusion that tumor T cells originate in lymph nodes was framed as consistent with a hypothesis rather than directly demonstrated. Tumor and nontumor tissue repertoires were significantly more similar in luminal-like than in basal-like breast cancer. The data were considered consistent with the idea that most tumor T cells come from the lymph node and then expand in tumor tissue. Tumor T-cell repertoires showed less diversity than lymph node repertoires and more diversity than nontumor tissue repertoires, and tumor T-cell repertoires showed preferential V and J gene usage.

Inclusive of the bounding cysteine and phenylalanine, the CDR3 is 14 residues long. The CDR3 DNA has 42 bases and is translated from base 1. The germline V gene specifies MGHRA as CDR1 and YSYEKL as CDR2. Unmatched junction bases come to 7, with V trimmed by 7 bases and J by 4 bases. The reads were generated on an Illumina HiSeq 2000. Multiplex PCR amplification was used to generate the TCR beta chain libraries. The amplified TCR beta chain products were analyzed by high-throughput sequencing. TCRdb took the public reads, trimmed them with fastp at Q25, ran MiXCR for clone calling and kept in-frame beta chains. Here each entry gathers all rows of one CDR3 protein and keeps the most common genes and DNA. In all, the sample holds under 150,000 distinct CDR3 sequences, and less than 20% of those were seen once. The ten biggest clones cover roughly 4% of the sample. This clonotype was detected ten times or more. Its antigen specificity is not known. Qualities for individual bases were not recorded, and no much larger clone is one base off.

The axillary draining lymph nodes of breast cancer patients were the source of the lymph node samples. The chain uses TRBV4-1 and TRBJ1-3, and TRBD1 aligns with 7 junction nucleotides. The clonotype was recovered from a female donor with breast cancer. Some clones in this sample may be carry-over from other donors' samples. Specimen: axillary lymph node tissue. The DNA reads TGCGCCAGCACCAAGACAGGGTCCGGAAACACCATATATTTT. This sequence encodes CASTKTGSGNTIYF.